This entry features one T cell receptor beta chain sequence. This sample stems from a study of PD-1 blockade in classical Hodgkin lymphoma. Per germline, CDR1 PRHDT and CDR2 FYEKMQ (reference sequence). Trimming removed 5 bases at V and 0 bases at J, with 14 bases between. This CDR3 spans 16 amino acids. The repertoire was sequenced with immunoSEQ multiplex PCR; TCRdb's copy has only in-frame clones and lacks some. The table lists tens of thousands of clones, around four fifths of them singletons. Stated time point: cycle 4 day 1 (C4D1), after five to seven weeks of nivolumab. Relapse after autologous stem cell transplantation occurred in every patient, and brentuximab vedotin exposure varied.

The TCR sequence derives from a human donor with classical Hodgkin lymphoma. The chain recombines TRBV13 with TRBJ2-1; D is undetermined. The sequencing used peripheral blood mononuclear cells (PBMCs), collected before the fourth cycle of nivolumab. The CDR3 nucleotides are TGTGCCAGCAGCCTGCCCTTTCTGGGCTCCTACAATGAGCAGTTCTTC. Translation: CASSLPFLGSYNEQFF.